This record looks at one TCR beta chain sequence and its context. In its sample, this clone was seen once. Its antigen is not yet known. Base-call qualities are not available, and no considerably larger clone is one nucleotide away. One collaborating source in Seattle enrolled patients during active infection and followed them longitudinally through the course of disease. The collaborating institutions used their own protocols to collect whole blood in K2EDTA tubes. For TCRbeta analysis, collaborators shipped samples in one of three forms: frozen whole blood, isolated PBMCs, or DNA extracted from either of those sample types. This sample stems from a study of blood T cell repertoires in COVID-19 (TCRdb year 2020). Regarding the complete study: Samples covering the acute and convalescent phases of COVID-19 were provided by collaborators in the United States, Italy and Spain. The prospective study material was composed of cDNA or gDNA derived from T cells, B-cell-depleted T cells, or PBMCs. Deeply sampled blood TCRbeta repertoires from subjects exposed to, actively infected with, or recovered from COVID-19 were included in the dataset. The repertoires were made available in a free public database intended to serve as a resource for research on the immune response to SARS-CoV-2. Samples came from the ongoing ImmuneRACE study (first 160 participants) plus 1,254 subjects from 6 global collaborators. Sample metadata almost always included a de-identified subject ID, COVID-19 status, age in years and sex. Where HLA class I and class II types were available, the types were taken from metadata supplied by the sample provider, not from assay-based typing.

Via the germline V gene, CDR1 is SNHLY and CDR2 FYNNEI. V is shortened by 11 bases, J by 1 base, and the region joining them spans 17 bases. From its cysteine to its phenylalanine, the CDR3 spans 14 amino acids. Of the read, only the CDR3 DNA is kept; its 42 bases are in frame from base 1. The immunoSEQ Assay, a bias-controlled multiplex PCR, was used to amplify TCRbeta CDR3 regions from genomic DNA. The original methods were these. Nucleated cell counts per sample were estimated from amplification of reference gene primers within the assay. To quantify the absolute abundance of each unique TCRbeta CDR3 rearrangement, sequence reads were collapsed and filtered. For each sample, productive Simpson clonality was calculated as the square root of Simpson's diversity index over productive rearrangements. The table was pulled from immuneACCESS by TCRdb, which kept in-frame rearrangements only. Such tables lose some clones; where checked, under half of the loss comes from unresolved V genes, and the rest has no known cause. For V, J and clone size, that table is used; D and trimming come from the DNA. Across this sample there are roughly 570,000 clones, with around nine tenths seen only once. The ten top clones hold roughly 8% of the sample.

General study outcomes and caveats: Clinical and demographic metadata were provided uncurated, with the amount varying by source and participant.

The V gene is TRBV2 and the J gene is TRBJ1-2; the D region possibly corresponds to TRBD1 (5 bases align). The clonotype originates from a woman in her 50s with COVID-19, enrolled during active disease. The sample comprised peripheral blood. The sequenced DNA is TGTGCCCGTGGGGGAGGGACCGTTAACTATGGCTACACCTTC. Its protein reads: CARGGGTVNYGYTF. The full variable domain, completed from the reference TRBV2 and TRBJ1-2 proteins outside the CDR3, reads EPEVTQTPSHQVTQMGQEVILRCVPISNHLYFYWYRQILGQKVEFLVSFYNNEISEKSEIFDDQFSVERPDGSNFTLKIRSTKLEDSAMYFCARGGGTVNYGYTFGSGTRLTVV.